The 27 T cell receptor beta chains reported below all come from one sample, sequenced in a study of blood T cells in healthy people across ages. A second PCR, run for about 6 to 11 cycles, used a sample-barcoded 5' primer plus a J-beta primer mix. One entry per CDR3 protein results from TCRdb running MiXCR on the 5' RACE reads. This sample has roughly 800,000 distinct CDR3 sequences, with roughly 60% found just once. Material: blood. These receptors were obtained from a man aged 30 to 39 in good health.

The genes are TRBV7-2 and TRBJ2-7; 8 nucleotides line up with TRBD2. The CDR3 extends over 16 amino acids. The V segment lost 2 bases and the J segment 7 bases; nucleotides outside the gene matches: 13. CDR1 is SGHTA and CDR2 is FQGNSA in the germline V gene. This CDR3 reads CASSLSGTSEQGEQYF. The DNA for the CDR3 is TGTGCCAGCAGCTTATCCGGGACTAGTGAGCAGGGTGAGCAGTACTTC.

The rearrangement links TRBV27 to TRBJ1-6, with 11 bases matching TRBD1. Germline V gives CDR1 MNHEY, CDR2 SMNVEV (reference sequence). CDR3 length: 14 residues. The V and J ends lost 6 bases and 9 bases, in that order; junction bases with no gene match: 4. CDR3 protein: CASSRGQGGSPLHF. The CDR3 DNA reads TGTGCCAGCAGCAGGGGACAGGGGGGTTCACCCCTCCACTTT.

The J gene is TRBJ2-1, the V gene TRBV6-2 or TRBV6-3; TRBD2 might be the D (5 bases). This CDR3 has 18 residues. The germline V and J ends were trimmed by 5 bases and 2 bases, with 22 bases remaining between them. The V gene's germline CDR1 is MNHEY and CDR2 SVGEGT. Here the CDR3 reads CASSQQGRLRRAYNEQFF. The CDR3 DNA sequence: TGTGCCAGCAGTCAACAAGGGAGACTTCGGCGTGCCTACAATGAGCAGTTCTTC.

The V gene is TRBV29-1, the J gene TRBJ1-2, with D hard to call. This CDR3 comprises 15 residues. Trimming removed 3 bases from V and 0 bases from J, with 14 bases in between. The germline CDR1 and CDR2 sequences are SQVTM and ANQGSEA. In nucleotides, the CDR3 is TGCAGCGTTGAGGCGGGCCCGATTTCTAACTATGGCTACACCTTC. Translated: CSVEAGPISNYGYTF.

V is TRBV6-5 and J is TRBJ1-2; TRBD1 aligns across 8 bases. This CDR3 is 16 amino acids long. The J segment lost 4 bases and the V segment lost 0 bases, leaving 7 bases of the junction unmatched. Germline CDR1 and CDR2: MNHEY and SVGAGI. The CDR3 coding sequence is TGTGCCAGCAGTTACTCGATCGGACAGGGATTCTATGGCTACACCTTC. Its protein product is CASSYSIGQGFYGYTF.

The V gene is TRBV7-3, the J gene TRBJ2-6; D remains unclear. Trimming took off 2 bases at V and 4 bases at J, with 12 bases between the two ends. This CDR3 has 16 residues. The germline CDR1 and CDR2 sequences are SGHTA and FQGTGA. The CDR3 region is CASSLWGSGGANVLTF. Here the CDR3 DNA reads TGTGCCAGCAGCTTATGGGGTTCTGGAGGGGCCAACGTCCTGACTTTC.

V and J are TRBV7-9 and TRBJ2-7; TRBD1 might be the D (6 bases). From germline, CDR1 is SEHNR and CDR2 FQNEAQ (reference sequence). The CDR3 length is 17 residues. Trimming took off 2 bases at V and 0 bases at J, with 17 bases between the two ends. In DNA, the CDR3 is TGTGCCAGCAGCTTACAGGGGTCGAACACCCTCTCCTACGAGCAGTACTTC. Amino acid sequence: CASSLQGSNTLSYEQYF.

The chain has TRBV20-1 and TRBJ1-5; perhaps TRBD1 as D (5 bases). Germline values: CDR1 DFQATT, CDR2 SNEGSKA (reference sequence). The V gene lost 5 bases and the J gene lost 4 bases, with 18 bases spanning the gap. The CDR3 has 15 residues. The CDR3 here is CSADDTFWGNQPQHF. The CDR3 coding sequence is TGCAGTGCTGATGACACGTTTTGGGGGAATCAGCCCCAGCATTTT.

The chain links TRBV7-2 to TRBJ1-3, with D perhaps matching TRBD1 (6 bases). The CDR3 has 14 residues. Germline CDR1 reads SGHTA; CDR2 reads FQGNSA. V was cut by 5 bases and J by 0 bases, with 8 bases left in between. The DNA for the CDR3 is TGTGCCAGCAGCGGACAGTCCTCTGGAAACACCATATATTTT. Translating gives CASSGQSSGNTIYF.

The rearrangement joins TRBV20-1 to TRBJ1-6; weak D call: TRBD1 (6 bases). Germline V lookup: CDR1 DFQATT, CDR2 SNEGSKA (reference sequence). V was trimmed by 7 bases and J by 7 bases, leaving 14 bases between them. The CDR3 length is 13 residues. The CDR3 is CSDRARENSPLHF. CDR3 bases: TGCAGTGACAGGGCCCGGGAAAATTCACCCCTCCACTTT.

The CDR3 spells CSAYRQGRIYGYTF. The CDR3 nucleotides are TGCAGTGCTTACAGACAGGGACGAATCTATGGCTACACCTTC. This chain links TRBV20-1 with TRBJ1-2, with TRBD1 matching over 7 bases. J gave up 4 bases and V 5 bases, and 10 bases lay outside the gene matches. Looked up from germline, CDR1 is DFQATT and CDR2 is SNEGSKA (reference sequence). This CDR3 contains 14 residues.

The V call is TRBV6-5, the J call TRBJ2-7; D is uncertain. V shed 4 bases and J shed 1 base, with 8 bases lying between them. The germline CDR1 and CDR2 sequences are MNHEY and SVGAGI. This CDR3 is built from 13 residues. Here the CDR3 DNA reads TGTGCCAGCAGTTTATCGGATTCCTACGAGCAGTACTTC. Protein product: CASSLSDSYEQYF.

This clonotype was detected once. This sequence joins TRBV29-1 and TRBJ1-4, with TRBD1 matching 7 bases. This CDR3 comprises 13 residues. Germline CDR1 SQVTM, CDR2 ANQGSEA. Trimming at V came to 8 bases and at J to 8 bases, leaving 11 bases not matched to a gene. In DNA form, the CDR3 reads TGCAGCCCCACCGGGACAGCGGACGAAAAACTGTTTTTT. It yields the protein CSPTGTADEKLFF. Combining the CDR3 with reference TRBV29-1 and TRBJ1-4 gives the whole variable domain SAVISQKPSRDICQRGTSLTIQCQVDSQVTMMFWYRQQPGQSLTLIATANQGSEATYESGFVIDKFPISRPNLTFSTLTVSNMSPEDSSIYLCSPTGTADEKLFFGSGTQLSVL.

This clonotype showed up just a few times. The chain carries TRBV29-1 and TRBJ1-2; 12 nucleotides match TRBD1. The CDR3 runs to 17 residues. Germline V CDR1 and CDR2: SQVTM, ANQGSEA. V shed 3 bases and J 8 bases; nucleotides not matched to a gene: 16. DNA of the CDR3: TGCAGCGTTGAGGGACAGGGGGCCGGTTTCGTGGACGGCGGCTACACCTTC. It codes for CSVEGQGAGFVDGGYTF.

This clonotype appeared a few times. V gene TRBV7-2 combines with J gene TRBJ2-7, with 10 bases lining up with TRBD2. The V segment lost 5 bases and the J segment 1 base; nucleotides outside the gene matches: 8. CDR1 is SGHTA and CDR2 is FQGNSA in the germline V gene. The CDR3 spans 16 residues. CDR3 sequence: CASSLQAGGPSYEQYF. In DNA form, the CDR3 reads TGTGCCAGCAGCCTCCAAGCGGGAGGGCCGTCCTACGAGCAGTACTTC.

The chain combines TRBV20-1 with TRBJ2-1; the match to TRBD2 covers 8 bases. The CDR3 runs to 15 residues. The J segment lost 0 bases and the V segment lost 4 bases, leaving 5 bases of the junction unmatched. Germline CDR1 reads DFQATT; CDR2 reads SNEGSKA (reference sequence). CDR3 amino acids: CSANPGTSSYNEQFF. The CDR3 DNA sequence: TGCAGTGCTAACCCCGGGACTAGCTCCTACAATGAGCAGTTCTTC.

The chain carries TRBV20-1 and TRBJ2-3; D is ambiguous. Germline CDR1 is DFQATT and CDR2 is SNEGSKA (reference sequence). This CDR3 is 13 amino acids long. Deletions cut 7 bases from V and 0 bases from J, with 11 bases between. The CDR3 is CSGGVGSTDTQYF. As DNA, the CDR3 is TGCAGTGGGGGTGTGGGTAGCACAGATACGCAGTATTTT.

In this sample, this clonotype turned up many times. The V and J genes are TRBV28 and TRBJ2-7; D possibly corresponds to TRBD2 (5 bases). Trimming removed 3 bases at V and 7 bases at J, with 16 bases between. CDR1 is MDHEN, CDR2 SYDVKM, per germline. The CDR3 spans 14 residues. The CDR3 nucleotides read TGTGCCAGCAGTTTTCGTTCGGGATCGGAAGAGCAGTACTTC. It encodes CASSFRSGSEEQYF.

A note on this clonotype: Mismatch with germline at one junction end may stem from a read error. The chain combines TRBV29-1 with TRBJ2-1; D gene uncertain. Germline CDR1 reads SQVTM; CDR2 reads ANQGSEA. CDR3 length: 13 amino acids. The CDR3 loop is CGVVSWSYNEQFF. CDR3 in DNA: TGCGGCGTTGTTTCCTGGAGCTACAATGAGCAGTTCTTC.

The rearrangement links TRBV4-1 to TRBJ2-1; 13 bases align to TRBD2. Trimming cost V 4 bases and J 2 bases; bases outside gene matches: 14. CDR3 length: 20 amino acids. Germline CDR1 is MGHRA and CDR2 is YSYEKL. The CDR3 sequence is CASSPLGLAGRMGAYNEQFF. The DNA for the CDR3 is TGCGCCAGCAGCCCCCTGGGACTAGCGGGGAGGATGGGGGCCTACAATGAGCAGTTCTTC.

This clonotype was counted between two and nine times. J is TRBJ1-2 and V is TRBV7-2; D is perhaps TRBD1 (5 bases). V shed 2 bases and J shed 7 bases, with 8 bases lying between them. The CDR3 is made up of 12 amino acids. CDR1 and CDR2 from the germline V gene are SGHTA and FQGNSA. This CDR3 is CASSLWRGGYTF. CDR3 nucleotide sequence: TGTGCCAGCAGCTTATGGAGGGGTGGCTACACCTTC. Complete variable domain (other parts from reference TRBV7-2 and TRBJ1-2): GAGVSQSPSNKVTEKGKDVELRCDPISGHTALYWYRQSLGQGLEFLIYFQGNSAPDKSGLPSDRFSAERTGGSVSTLTIQRTQQEDSAVYLCASSLWRGGYTFGSGTRLTVV.

The CDR3 DNA is TGTGCCAGCAGTACCACGGGGCTCGGGGACTCCGATGAGCAGTTCTTC. This encodes CASSTTGLGDSDEQFF. The gene calls are TRBV28 and TRBJ2-1, with a possible D match to TRBD2 (6 bases). V lost 5 bases and J lost 8, with 22 bases in between. Looked up from germline, CDR1 is MDHEN and CDR2 is SYDVKM. The CDR3 has 16 residues.

V usage is TRBV7-2 and J usage is TRBJ2-1, with TRBD2 matching over 9 bases. CDR3 length: 16 amino acids. J gave up 13 bases and V 5 bases, and 18 bases lay outside the gene matches. Germline-derived CDR1 and CDR2 are SGHTA and FQGNSA. The CDR3 here is CASSLSGGRAGSTQFF. The CDR3 DNA reads TGTGCCAGCAGCCTAAGCGGCGGGAGGGCCGGATCGACCCAGTTCTTC.

The chain combines TRBV7-2 with TRBJ1-1; perhaps TRBD1 as D (6 bases). The germline V gene has CDR1 SGHTA and CDR2 FQGNSA. This CDR3 has 15 amino acids. The V end lost 5 bases, the J end lost 7 bases, and 20 bases lay between the germline ends. CDR3: CASSPGGLQGREAFF. The CDR3 nucleotides read TGTGCCAGCAGCCCGGGAGGACTACAGGGACGTGAAGCTTTCTTT.

The J gene is TRBJ2-5, the V gene TRBV2; D might be TRBD1 or TRBD2, each matching 5 bases. This CDR3 has 17 residues. V was pared by 0 bases and J by 0 bases, with 14 bases between. Per the germline V gene, CDR1 is SNHLY and CDR2 is FYNNEI. DNA for the CDR3: TGTGCCAGCAGTGAAGCGCGGGTTGGGGCGAACCAAGAGACCCAGTACTTC. Its protein product is CASSEARVGANQETQYF.

This clonotype was detected only a few times. The V call is TRBV15, the J call TRBJ1-2; no clear D. The germline CDR1 and CDR2 sequences are LNHNV and YYDKDF (reference sequence). Trimming shortened V by 0 bases and J by 2 bases, and 7 bases separated the two germline ends. This CDR3 spans 14 amino acids. Here the CDR3 reads CATSRDGNNYGYTF. CDR3 DNA: TGTGCCACCAGCAGAGATGGCAACAACTATGGCTACACCTTC.

This sequence joins TRBV20-1 and TRBJ2-1; 8 bases align to TRBD2. CDR1 is DFQATT, CDR2 SNEGSKA, per germline (reference sequence). The length of the CDR3 is 17 residues. After removal of 3 bases from V and 8 bases from J, the junction contained 18 bases not matched to a gene. This CDR3 is CSARREGGTRVLYEQFF. DNA for the CDR3: TGCAGTGCTAGGAGGGAGGGGGGGACTAGAGTGTTATATGAGCAGTTCTTC.